This T cell receptor (beta chain) was sequenced in a study of metastatic and nonmetastatic thyroid tumors. No treatment had been given to any patient before thyroid surgery. Trimming cost V 8 bases and J 6 bases, with 10 bases left between them. Germline assignment: CDR1 MNHEY and CDR2 SMNVEV (reference sequence). This CDR3 region has 11 residues. TCRdb reassembled clones from the PCR reads with MiXCR. In the table there are some 20,000 clones, about 21% of which are singletons. The chain has TRBV27 and TRBJ1-2; the D gene is possibly TRBD1 (5 bases). This TCR was sampled from a male donor with papillary thyroid cancer or a benign thyroid nodule (not recorded which). Some clones in this sample may be carry-over from other donors' samples. The sequencing sample was made of blood. The CDR3 is CASGGVHGYTF. The CDR3 region has the DNA TGTGCCAGCGGGGGGGTTCATGGCTACACCTTC.